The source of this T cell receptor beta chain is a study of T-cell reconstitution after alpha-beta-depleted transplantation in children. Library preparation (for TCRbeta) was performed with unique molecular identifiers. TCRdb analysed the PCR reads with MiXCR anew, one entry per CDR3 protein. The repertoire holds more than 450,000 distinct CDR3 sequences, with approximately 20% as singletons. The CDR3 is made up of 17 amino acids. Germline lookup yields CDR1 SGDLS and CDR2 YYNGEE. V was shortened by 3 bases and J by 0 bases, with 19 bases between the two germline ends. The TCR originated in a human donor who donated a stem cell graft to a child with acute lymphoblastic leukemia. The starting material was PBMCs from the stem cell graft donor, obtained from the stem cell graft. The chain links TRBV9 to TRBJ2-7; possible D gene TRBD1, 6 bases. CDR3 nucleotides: TGTGCCAGCAGCGCCCGACAGGCCCCGAACCACTCCTACGAGCAGTACTTC. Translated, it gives CASSARQAPNHSYEQYF.